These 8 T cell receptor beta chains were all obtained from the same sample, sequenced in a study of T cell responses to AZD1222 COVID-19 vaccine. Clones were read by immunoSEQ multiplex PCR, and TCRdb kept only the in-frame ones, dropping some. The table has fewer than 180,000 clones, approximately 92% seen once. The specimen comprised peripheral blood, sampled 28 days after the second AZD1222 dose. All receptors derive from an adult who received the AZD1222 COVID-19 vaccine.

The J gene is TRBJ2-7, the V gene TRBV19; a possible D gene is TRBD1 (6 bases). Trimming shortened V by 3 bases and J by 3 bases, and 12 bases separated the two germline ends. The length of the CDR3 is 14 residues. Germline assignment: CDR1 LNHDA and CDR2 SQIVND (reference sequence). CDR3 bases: TGTGCCAGTAGTATGGGGCAGGGGCGCTACGAGCAGTACTTC. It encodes CASSMGQGRYEQYF. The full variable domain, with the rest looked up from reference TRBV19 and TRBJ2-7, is DGGITQSPKYLFRKEGQNVTLSCEQNLNHDAMYWYRQDPGQGLRLIYYSQIVNDFQKGDIAEGYSVSREKKESFPLTVTSAQKNPTAFYLCASSMGQGRYEQYFGPGTRLTVT.

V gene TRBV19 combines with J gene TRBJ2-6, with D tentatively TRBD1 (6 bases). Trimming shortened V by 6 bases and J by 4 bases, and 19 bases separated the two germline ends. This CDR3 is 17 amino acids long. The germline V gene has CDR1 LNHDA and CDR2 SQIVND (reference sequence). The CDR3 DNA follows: TGTGCCAGTAGCCGGGCGCGGCAGGGGACAGGGGCCAACGTCCTGACTTTC. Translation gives CASSRARQGTGANVLTF.

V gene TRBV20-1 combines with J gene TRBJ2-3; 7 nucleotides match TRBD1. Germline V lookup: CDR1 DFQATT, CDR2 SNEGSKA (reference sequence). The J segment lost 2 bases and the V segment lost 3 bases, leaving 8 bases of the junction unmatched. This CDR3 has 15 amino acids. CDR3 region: CSASLEGANTDTQYF. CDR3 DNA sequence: TGCAGTGCTAGTTTAGAGGGGGCGAACACAGATACGCAGTATTTT.

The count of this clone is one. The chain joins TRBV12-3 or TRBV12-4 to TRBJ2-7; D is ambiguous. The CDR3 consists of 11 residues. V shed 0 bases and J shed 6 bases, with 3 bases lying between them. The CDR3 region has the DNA TGTGCCAGCAGTTTAGCCTTCGAGCAGTACTTC. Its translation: CASSLAFEQYF.

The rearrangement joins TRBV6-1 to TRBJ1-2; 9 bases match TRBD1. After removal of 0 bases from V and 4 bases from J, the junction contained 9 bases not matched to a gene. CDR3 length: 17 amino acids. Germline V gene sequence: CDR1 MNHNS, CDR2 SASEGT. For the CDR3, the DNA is TGTGCCAGCAGTGAAGCGGACAGGGGTTCAGTGGGCTATGGCTACACCTTC. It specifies CASSEADRGSVGYGYTF.

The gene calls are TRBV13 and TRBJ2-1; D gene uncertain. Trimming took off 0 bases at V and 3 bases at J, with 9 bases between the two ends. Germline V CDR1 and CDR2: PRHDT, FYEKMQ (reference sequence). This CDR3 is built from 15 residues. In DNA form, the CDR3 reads TGTGCCAGCAGCTTAGGGCAGTCAAACTACAATGAGCAGTTCTTC. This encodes CASSLGQSNYNEQFF.

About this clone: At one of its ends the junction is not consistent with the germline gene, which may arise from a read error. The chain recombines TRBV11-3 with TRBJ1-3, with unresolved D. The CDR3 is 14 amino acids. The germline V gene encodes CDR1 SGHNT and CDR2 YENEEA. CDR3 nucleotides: TGTGCCAGCAGCTTCTGGGGTCATGGAGACACCATATATTTT. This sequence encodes CASSFWGHGDTIYF.

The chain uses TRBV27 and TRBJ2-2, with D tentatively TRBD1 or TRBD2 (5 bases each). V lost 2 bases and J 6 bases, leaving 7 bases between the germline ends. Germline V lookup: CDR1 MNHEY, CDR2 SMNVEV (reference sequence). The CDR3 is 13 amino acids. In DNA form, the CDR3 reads TGTGCCAGCAGTTTAAGAGGGGCCGGGGAGCTGTTTTTT. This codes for CASSLRGAGELFF.